This TCR beta chain was retrieved from a study of blood T cell repertoires in COVID-19. Turning to the study itself: PBMCs, B-cell-depleted T cells, or T cells provided the cDNA or gDNA that made up the material.

The CDR3 consists of 14 residues. Germline V gene data show CDR1 as KGHSH and CDR2 as LQKENI. J lost 9 bases, V lost 3 bases, and 4 bases had no gene match. With regard to this clone: Distinct nucleotide sequences in the sample also encode this CDR3.

In the source study's methods: Counts of nucleated cells, estimated from reference gene primer amplification, were obtained. Some clones are missing from TCRdb's copy, which holds only in-frame ones; the method was immunoSEQ multiplex PCR. The V and J calls and clone size are taken from that table; D and trimming were inferred from the DNA. The table records about 28,000 clones, roughly nine tenths of them present only once. Sequencing was done on a sample of peripheral blood. The rearrangement links TRBV18 to TRBJ1-6; 8 nucleotides line up with TRBD1. The clonotype comes from a human donor with acute or convalescent COVID-19. The donor label of this sample is uncertain. CDR3 in amino acids: CASSPDRVGSPLHF. In nucleotides, the CDR3 is TGTGCCAGCTCACCGGACAGGGTGGGTTCACCCCTCCACTTT. The full variable domain, its missing parts supplied by reference TRBV18 and TRBJ1-6, is NAGVMQNPRHLVRRRGQEARLRCSPMKGHSHVYWYRQLPEEGLKFMVYLQKENIIDESGMPKERFSAEFPKEGPSILRIQQVVRGDSAAYFCASSPDRVGSPLHFGNGTRLTVT.